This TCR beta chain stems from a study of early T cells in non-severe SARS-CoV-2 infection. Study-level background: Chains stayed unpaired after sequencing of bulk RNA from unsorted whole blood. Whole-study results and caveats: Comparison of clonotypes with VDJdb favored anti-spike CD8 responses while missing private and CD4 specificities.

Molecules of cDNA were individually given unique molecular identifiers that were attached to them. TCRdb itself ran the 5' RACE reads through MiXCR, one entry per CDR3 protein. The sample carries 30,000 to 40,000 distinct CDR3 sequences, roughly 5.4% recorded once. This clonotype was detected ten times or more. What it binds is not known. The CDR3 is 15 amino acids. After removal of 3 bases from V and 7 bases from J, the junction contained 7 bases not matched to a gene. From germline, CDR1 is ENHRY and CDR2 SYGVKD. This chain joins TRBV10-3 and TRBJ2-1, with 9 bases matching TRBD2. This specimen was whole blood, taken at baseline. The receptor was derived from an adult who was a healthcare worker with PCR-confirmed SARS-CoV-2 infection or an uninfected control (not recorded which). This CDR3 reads CAISESRGGANEQFF. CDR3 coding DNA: TGTGCCATCAGTGAATCTCGCGGGGGGGCGAATGAGCAGTTCTTC.